This entry lists 26 T cell receptor beta chains sequenced from one sample in a study of regulatory T cells in long-lasting Graves disease. The time point is: newly diagnosed GD, antithyroid drugs for less than 3 months. RNA extracted from PBMCs served as the sequencing template. Building the TCR beta libraries relied on iRepertoire HTBI primers, and CDR3 regions underwent Arm-PCR. MiXCR was run by TCRdb on the multiplex PCR reads, yielding one entry per CDR3 protein. The repertoire holds 300,000 to 400,000 distinct CDR3 sequences, with over 15% as singletons. This same sample was also part of a study on T cells in Graves' hyperthyroidism and ophthalmopathy.

Sequences were derived from peripheral blood mononuclear cells (PBMCs), sampled at new diagnosis, from a patient treated with antithyroid drugs. The receptors originated from a man aged 35 to 55 with Graves disease.

This clonotype came up many times. V and J are TRBV18 and TRBJ1-1; D remains unclear. CDR3 length: 14 amino acids. V gave up 3 bases and J gave up 5 bases, with 13 bases separating them. The germline gives CDR1 KGHSH, CDR2 LQKENI. CDR3 sequence reads: CASSPAKQRTEAFF. CDR3 bases: TGTGCCAGCTCACCCGCTAAACAGAGGACTGAAGCTTTCTTT.

This clonotype was detected only a few times. This rearrangement joins TRBV20-1 to TRBJ1-5, with unresolved D. CDR3 size: 14 residues. V dropped 6 bases and J dropped 5 bases, with 17 bases sitting between them. Looked up from germline, CDR1 is DFQATT and CDR2 is SNEGSKA (reference sequence). As DNA, the CDR3 is TGCAGTGCGAGGACCACCCAGGCAGATCAGCCCCAGCATTTT. This sequence encodes CSARTTQADQPQHF.

There are many counts of this clonotype. The V and J genes are TRBV12-3 or TRBV12-4 and TRBJ1-4; D is possibly TRBD1 (5 bases). CDR3 length: 17 amino acids. The V end lost 3 bases, the J end lost 2 bases, and 16 bases lay between the germline ends. In DNA form, the CDR3 reads TGTGCCAGCAGTTTGCAGGGATCCGCGAACACTAATGAAAAACTGTTTTTT. Its protein is CASSLQGSANTNEKLFF.

The genes are TRBV5-1 and TRBJ2-2; D assignment may be TRBD1 or TRBD2 (5 bases each). CDR3 size: 16 residues. V was cut by 3 bases and J by 0 bases, with 12 bases left in between. The germline V gene encodes CDR1 SGHRS and CDR2 YFSETQ. The DNA for the CDR3 is TGCGCCAGCAGCTCAGGGACGTCCTCGAACACCGGGGAGCTGTTTTTT. The encoded protein is CASSSGTSSNTGELFF.

In its sample, this clonotype was seen many times. The V call is TRBV9, the J call TRBJ2-5, with 9 bases matching TRBD1. With 1 base clipped from V and 5 bases from J, the junction kept 6 bases outside the gene matches. The CDR3 totals 15 residues. CDR1 is SGDLS and CDR2 is YYNGEE in the germline V gene. The CDR3 spells CASSVQWTGEETQYF. The CDR3 nucleotides are TGTGCCAGCAGCGTACAGTGGACAGGGGAGGAGACCCAGTACTTC.

This clonotype was seen at least ten times. This sequence joins TRBV7-9 and TRBJ2-7; D is undetermined. The V end lost 3 bases, the J end lost 3 bases, and 12 bases lay between the germline ends. The CDR3 covers 14 residues. CDR1 is SEHNR, CDR2 FQNEAQ, per germline (reference sequence). The CDR3 reads CASSLGQESYEQYF. The CDR3, as DNA: TGTGCCAGCAGCTTGGGCCAGGAAAGCTACGAGCAGTACTTC.

This sequence joins TRBV20-1 and TRBJ1-5; D gene ambiguous. CDR3 length: 11 residues. Looked up from germline, CDR1 is DFQATT and CDR2 is SNEGSKA (reference sequence). Trimming removed 4 bases from V and 5 bases from J, with 6 bases in between. CDR3 bases: TGCAGTGCTAACGGCGATCAGCCCCAGCATTTT. It yields the protein CSANGDQPQHF.

The rearrangement joins TRBV5-4 to TRBJ2-1; 12 bases are a match to TRBD2. Per germline, CDR1 SGHNT and CDR2 YYREEE (reference sequence). Trimming cost V 3 bases and J 5 bases; bases outside gene matches: 6. The CDR3 has 16 amino acids. Here the CDR3 reads CASSSKTSGGDNEQFF. DNA of the CDR3: TGTGCCAGCAGCTCCAAGACTAGCGGGGGAGACAATGAGCAGTTCTTC.

This clonotype was seen repeatedly, ten times or more. The chain joins TRBV12-3 or TRBV12-4 to TRBJ2-3, with D tentatively TRBD1 (5 bases). Trimming shortened V by 1 base and J by 0 bases, and 8 bases separated the two germline ends. CDR3 size: 15 residues. The CDR3 nucleotides read TGTGCCAGCAGTTTAGTCAGGGTGAGCACAGATACGCAGTATTTT. Translation: CASSLVRVSTDTQYF.

The genes are TRBV3-1 and TRBJ2-7; TRBD1 matches 11 bases. Germline V gives CDR1 LGHDT, CDR2 YNNKEL (reference sequence). CDR3 size: 17 residues. V lost 2 bases to trimming and J lost 4 bases; unmatched junction nucleotides: 10. The CDR3 bases are TGTGCCAGCAGCCAAACTCTCGGACAGGGGGCTAGGTACGAGCAGTACTTC. It yields the protein CASSQTLGQGARYEQYF.

This clonotype was counted ten times or more. This chain connects TRBV27 to TRBJ2-5, with 8 bases that match TRBD2. From germline, CDR1 is MNHEY and CDR2 SMNVEV (reference sequence). V gave up 6 bases and J gave up 5 bases; unmatched junction bases: 11. This CDR3 is 15 amino acids long. The CDR3, as DNA: TGTGCCAGCAGCCCGGGGGGGATTCCCCTCGAGACCCAGTACTTC. The encoded protein is CASSPGGIPLETQYF.

In the case of this clonotype: This could be a read error, since a much larger clone is one nucleotide away. This chain links TRBV6-1 with TRBJ2-3, with D possibly matching TRBD1 (5 bases). Trimming cost V 1 base and J 7 bases, with 9 bases left between them. Looked up from germline, CDR1 is MNHNS and CDR2 is SASEGT. This CDR3 is built from 13 residues. CDR3 in amino acids: CASSEGGRNTQYF. CDR3 bases: TGTGCCAGCAGTGAAGGGGGCCGGAATACGCAGTATTTT.

This clonotype has more than one count but fewer than ten. The chain joins TRBV7-2 to TRBJ2-1; perhaps TRBD2 as D (6 bases). The V and J ends lost 4 bases and 8 bases respectively, with 12 bases between them. The germline gives CDR1 SGHTA, CDR2 FQGNSA. The CDR3 has 13 amino acids. As DNA, the CDR3 is TGTGCCAGCAGCTCGGAGGGACTCCATGAGCAGTTCTTC. Translated: CASSSEGLHEQFF.

Turning to this clonotype: It is likely a read error, because the conserved phenylalanine at the end of the CDR3 is missing. The V and J genes are TRBV2 and TRBJ2-5; 8 nucleotides line up with TRBD2. The length of the CDR3 is 13 residues. V lost 3 bases, J lost 4 bases, and 1 base stayed unmatched. From germline, CDR1 is SNHLY and CDR2 FYNNEI. CDR3 amino acids: CASSDGGGETQYS. The CDR3 DNA follows: TGTGCCAGCAGTGACGGGGGGGGAGAGACCCAGTACTCC.

J is TRBJ2-1 and V is TRBV20-1; D uncertain. Germline CDR1 is DFQATT and CDR2 is SNEGSKA (reference sequence). V lost 3 bases and J 0 bases, leaving 12 bases between the germline ends. The CDR3 sequence is 15 residues long. Here the CDR3 DNA reads TGCAGTGCTAGCGGAATAAAAAGCTCCTACAATGAGCAGTTCTTC. Translating it yields CSASGIKSSYNEQFF.

In this sample, this clonotype turned up many times. CDR3 protein: CSAVRTSGANVLTF. Written as DNA, the CDR3 is TGCAGTGCTGTAAGGACCTCTGGGGCCAACGTCCTGACTTTC. The gene calls are TRBV20-1 and TRBJ2-6; D is uncertain. With 5 bases removed from V and 0 bases from J, the gap between germline ends came to 8 bases. Looked up from germline, CDR1 is DFQATT and CDR2 is SNEGSKA (reference sequence). The CDR3 length is 14 residues.

This clonotype was seen at least ten times. This chain links TRBV20-1 with TRBJ2-1; 9 bases fit TRBD2. The CDR3 totals 15 residues. The germline gives CDR1 DFQATT, CDR2 SNEGSKA (reference sequence). Written as DNA, the CDR3 is TGCAGCGCCAACTATGCCGGGACTAGCTTGAATGAGCAGTTCTTC. This sequence encodes CSANYAGTSLNEQFF.

This clonotype was picked up a small number of times. This chain joins TRBV28 and TRBJ1-2; maybe TRBD1 (6 bases). There are 17 residues in the CDR3. The ends were cut back, 4 bases at V and 2 bases at J, with 20 bases in the middle. Germline V CDR1 and CDR2: MDHEN, SYDVKM. This CDR3 reads CASSYPDGGQHNYGYTF. The DNA of the CDR3 is TGTGCCAGCAGTTACCCCGATGGGGGGCAGCACAACTATGGCTACACCTTC.

The CDR3, as DNA: TGTGCCAGCAGCCAGAGGCCGGGCGAAAAACTGTTTTTT. Its translation: CASSQRPGEKLFF. The chain joins TRBV7-8 to TRBJ1-4; D is unclear. The CDR3 contains 13 residues. The V gene's germline CDR1 is SGHVS and CDR2 FQNEAQ. Trimming stripped 5 bases from V and 8 bases from J, with 12 bases between.

This clonotype was picked up many times. The J gene is TRBJ1-1, the V gene TRBV30, with 11 positions matching TRBD1. The V gene's germline CDR1 is GTSNPN and CDR2 SVGIG (reference sequence). V lost 4 bases, J lost 11 bases, and 15 bases stayed unmatched. The CDR3 extends over 15 amino acids. The CDR3 protein is CAWNTPGQGGLDAFF. The CDR3, as DNA: TGTGCCTGGAATACCCCGGGACAGGGGGGATTAGACGCTTTCTTT.

This clonotype was seen only a few times. Because it lacks the conserved phenylalanine or tryptophan at the end, this CDR3 is likely a read error. V usage is TRBV20-1 and J usage is TRBJ2-2; D is unresolved. Germline CDR1 is DFQATT and CDR2 is SNEGSKA (reference sequence). This CDR3 contains 18 residues. Trimming pared 3 bases from V and 3 bases from J, leaving 23 bases between. The CDR3 loop is CSASRQRPTQWHTGELFS. For the CDR3, the DNA is TGCAGTGCTAGTAGGCAGAGACCAACCCAATGGCACACCGGGGAGCTGTTTTCT.

This clonotype was seen a handful of times. J is TRBJ2-3 and V is TRBV10-2; D assignment may be TRBD1 or TRBD2 (5 bases each). There are 16 residues in the CDR3. The V end was cut by 1 base, the J end by 0 bases, with 11 bases between. Germline V CDR1 and CDR2: WSHSY, SAAADI. The CDR3 sequence is CASSELKGRSTDTQYF. The DNA of the CDR3 is TGCGCCAGCAGTGAGTTAAAGGGACGCAGCACAGATACGCAGTATTTT.

The sample holds a few counts of this clonotype. V and J are TRBV10-2 and TRBJ1-2; no clear D. With 4 bases removed from V and 3 bases from J, the gap between germline ends came to 6 bases. From germline, CDR1 is WSHSY and CDR2 SAAADI. The CDR3 has 12 amino acids. CDR3 sequence reads: CASSVQYYGYTF. The CDR3 DNA is TGCGCCAGCAGTGTACAGTACTATGGCTACACCTTC.

This clonotype has at least ten counts. V usage is TRBV4-1 and J usage is TRBJ1-5; D unresolved. The CDR3 totals 14 residues. V shed 3 bases and J shed 2 bases, with 8 bases lying between them. Germline V gene sequence: CDR1 MGHRA, CDR2 YSYEKL. The CDR3 loop is CASSQGYGNQPQHF. The CDR3 nucleotides read TGCGCCAGCAGCCAGGGATACGGCAATCAGCCCCAGCATTTT.

This clonotype has ten or more counts. The chain has TRBV2 and TRBJ1-1; tentative D call: TRBD1 (6 bases). This CDR3 comprises 15 residues. The germline CDR1 and CDR2 sequences are SNHLY and FYNNEI. V was trimmed by 0 bases and J by 2 bases, leaving 10 bases between them. CDR3 residues: CASSEAQGRNTEAFF. In nucleotides, the CDR3 is TGTGCCAGCAGTGAAGCCCAGGGGCGAAACACTGAAGCTTTCTTT.

This clonotype was detected only a few times. The V gene is TRBV7-3, the J gene TRBJ2-1, with D perhaps TRBD1 (6 bases). This CDR3 is built from 13 residues. V was clipped by 4 bases and J by 5 bases, with 9 bases between them. CDR1 and CDR2 (germline): SGHTA, FQGTGA. This CDR3 is CASSYDRNNEQFF. The DNA of the CDR3 is TGTGCCAGCAGCTATGACAGGAACAATGAGCAGTTCTTC.